What follows are 20 T cell receptor beta chains derived from one specimen sequenced in a study of shared clonotypes between healthy human individuals. Data came from immunoSEQ multiplex PCR; TCRdb stores just in-frame clones and leaves some out. The sample has about 2.2 million clones, just over 90% seen once. In the naive CD8 group, cells lacked CD45RO and were positively selected for CCR7, so terminally differentiated effector memory CD45RA+ cells were left out. Sequencing input: naive CD8+ T cells from PBMCs. The source is a man aged 18 to 35 in good health. Some clones in this sample may be carry-over from other donors' samples.

About this clone itself: This same CDR3 is encoded by further DNA sequences in the sample. This chain uses TRBV9 with TRBJ2-3; TRBD2 matches at 12 bases. Looked up from germline, CDR1 is SGDLS and CDR2 is YYNGEE. The CDR3 is made up of 14 amino acids. The J segment lost 3 bases and the V segment lost 4 bases, leaving 0 bases of the junction unmatched. The CDR3 DNA sequence: TGTGCCAGCAGCCTAGCGGGAGGGACAGATACGCAGTATTTT. Encoded protein: CASSLAGGTDTQYF.

This chain connects TRBV4-1 to TRBJ2-1; the D gene is possibly TRBD1 (6 bases). Germline V CDR1 and CDR2: MGHRA, YSYEKL. Trimming took off 3 bases at V and 2 bases at J, with 14 bases between the two ends. The CDR3 totals 16 residues. The CDR3 DNA reads TGCGCCAGCAGCCAGGCTCCCGGGACAACCTACAATGAGCAGTTCTTC. Translating gives CASSQAPGTTYNEQFF.

Details on this clone: The sample carries other DNA sequences with the same CDR3. This chain connects TRBV7-2 to TRBJ1-2; D might be TRBD1 (6 bases). CDR3 length equals 13 residues. The ends were cut back, 1 base at V and 4 bases at J, with 7 bases in the middle. Germline CDR1 and CDR2: SGHTA and FQGNSA. DNA for the CDR3: TGTGCCAGCAGCTTAGGGACAGCCTATGGCTACACCTTC. Translating it yields CASSLGTAYGYTF. The full variable domain, with the rest looked up from reference TRBV7-2 and TRBJ1-2, is GAGVSQSPSNKVTEKGKDVELRCDPISGHTALYWYRQSLGQGLEFLIYFQGNSAPDKSGLPSDRFSAERTGGSVSTLTIQRTQQEDSAVYLCASSLGTAYGYTFGSGTRLTVV.

The chain couples TRBV6-6 to TRBJ2-1; D may be TRBD1 (6 bases). The germline CDR1 and CDR2 sequences are MNHNY and SVGAGI (reference sequence). Trimming stripped 5 bases from V and 2 bases from J, with 13 bases between. This CDR3 region has 15 residues. For the CDR3, the DNA is TGTGCCAGCAGTCCAACAGGGTTAACCTACAATGAGCAGTTCTTC. Amino acids: CASSPTGLTYNEQFF.

A word on this clone: The sample has other DNA sequences that encode this CDR3 too. This chain uses TRBV13 with TRBJ2-7; no firm D call. Between the trimmed V and J ends, which lost 5 bases and 0 bases, there was a span of 5 bases. This CDR3 spans 12 amino acids. Germline V gene lookup returns CDR1 PRHDT and CDR2 FYEKMQ (reference sequence). CDR3 in DNA: TGTGCCAGCAGCCTTAGCTCCTACGAGCAGTACTTC. This translates into CASSLSSYEQYF.

This chain links TRBV7-2 with TRBJ1-4, with 11 nucleotides matching TRBD1. CDR3 length: 16 amino acids. Germline V gene lookup returns CDR1 SGHTA and CDR2 FQGNSA. V lost 1 base and J lost 7; bases outside the gene matches: 5. Here the CDR3 DNA reads TGTGCCAGCAGCTTAGAACCGGGGACAGGGGGTGAAAAACTGTTTTTT. This translates into CASSLEPGTGGEKLFF.

The chain couples TRBV7-9 to TRBJ1-1; TRBD1 matches at 8 bases. The junction had 6 bases not matched to a gene; V was cut back by 6 bases and J by 0 bases. The CDR3 spans 15 residues. CDR1 and CDR2 from the germline V gene are SEHNR and FQNEAQ (reference sequence). The CDR3 nucleotides read TGTGCCAGCAGGCCGACAGGGGACATGAACACTGAAGCTTTCTTT. Protein: CASRPTGDMNTEAFF.

V usage is TRBV5-4 and J usage is TRBJ2-3, with D hard to call. V gave up 1 base and J gave up 2 bases, with 8 bases separating them. This CDR3 is 14 amino acids long. Germline CDR1 SGHNT, CDR2 YYREEE (reference sequence). The CDR3 nucleotides are TGTGCCAGCAGCTTGAACTTGGCCACAGATACGCAGTATTTT. Residues: CASSLNLATDTQYF.

The rearrangement links TRBV27 to TRBJ2-7; D not certain. Germline lookup yields CDR1 MNHEY and CDR2 SMNVEV (reference sequence). There are 15 residues in the CDR3. The V end was cut by 2 bases, the J end by 0 bases, with 11 bases between. The chain's CDR3 is CASSLEEPSSYEQYF. The CDR3 DNA reads as TGTGCCAGCAGTTTAGAGGAGCCCAGCTCCTACGAGCAGTACTTC.

The genes are TRBV6-5 and TRBJ2-7, with TRBD2 matching 8 bases. V was pared by 5 bases and J by 0 bases, with 6 bases of the junction left unmatched. The CDR3 runs to 15 residues. The V gene's germline CDR1 is MNHEY and CDR2 SVGAGI. The CDR3, as DNA: TGTGCCAGCAGTCCGTATGGGACTAGCTCCTACGAGCAGTACTTC. Protein: CASSPYGTSSYEQYF.

The genes are TRBV13 and TRBJ2-1; 13 bases match TRBD2. CDR1 and CDR2 (germline): PRHDT, FYEKMQ (reference sequence). V gave up 5 bases and J gave up 0 bases; unmatched junction bases: 7. The CDR3 spans 18 residues. CDR3 region: CASSQGLAGSDSYNEQFF. The DNA of the CDR3 is TGTGCCAGCAGCCAGGGACTAGCGGGATCCGACTCCTACAATGAGCAGTTCTTC.

J is TRBJ1-6 and V is TRBV28; D unresolved. V was cut by 5 bases and J by 13 bases, with 12 bases left in between. Germline V gene sequence: CDR1 MDHEN, CDR2 SYDVKM. This CDR3 comprises 12 residues. The CDR3 DNA reads as TGTGCCAGCAGTCCCCCGAAATCGCCCCTCCACTTT. Its translation is CASSPPKSPLHF. The full variable domain, rest sourced from reference TRBV28 and TRBJ1-6, is DVKVTQSSRYLVKRTGEKVFLECVQDMDHENMFWYRQDPGLGLRLIYFSYDVKMKEKGDIPEGYSVSREKKERFSLILESASTNQTSMYLCASSPPKSPLHFGNGTRLTVT.

The CDR3 loop is CASSLDRGQMETQYF. In nucleotides, the CDR3 is TGTGCCAGCAGTTTGGACAGGGGGCAGATGGAGACCCAGTACTTC. This rearrangement joins TRBV7-9 to TRBJ2-5; 11 nucleotides align to TRBD1. CDR1 and CDR2 from the germline V gene are SEHNR and FQNEAQ (reference sequence). This CDR3 has 15 residues. V lost 6 bases and J lost 5; bases outside the gene matches: 8. Combining the CDR3 with reference TRBV7-9 and TRBJ2-5 gives the whole variable domain DTGVSQNPRHKITKRGQNVTFRCDPISEHNRLYWYRQTLGQGPEFLTYFQNEAQLEKSRLLSDRFSAERPKGSFSTLEIQRTEQGDSAMYLCASSLDRGQMETQYFGPGTRLLVL.

About this clone itself: The identical CDR3 is also encoded by other nucleotide sequences in the sample. The rearrangement joins TRBV6-6 to TRBJ2-2, with unresolved D. Germline CDR1 MNHNY, CDR2 SVGAGI (reference sequence). Trimming removed 7 bases from V and 4 bases from J, with 4 bases in between. The CDR3 length is 11 residues. CDR3 loop: CASTGTGELFF. CDR3 sequence (DNA): TGTGCCAGCACGGGCACCGGGGAGCTGTTTTTT.

J is TRBJ1-1 and V is TRBV29-1; 8 bases are shared with TRBD1. Looked up from germline, CDR1 is SQVTM and CDR2 is ANQGSEA. The CDR3 loop spans 14 amino acids. The J segment lost 3 bases and the V segment lost 5 bases, leaving 8 bases of the junction unmatched. The DNA of the CDR3 is TGCAGCGTTCACCGGGACAGGTCTCACACTGAAGCTTTCTTT. Translated: CSVHRDRSHTEAFF.

The chain employs TRBV28 and TRBJ1-1; D unresolved. The CDR3 is 14 amino acids. V lost 7 bases and J lost 0, with 12 bases in between. From germline, CDR1 is MDHEN and CDR2 SYDVKM. Written as DNA, the CDR3 is TGTGCCAGCACCGCAGGCCCCATGAACACTGAAGCTTTCTTT. It codes for CASTAGPMNTEAFF.

V is TRBV10-1 and J is TRBJ2-5; TRBD2 is a possible D gene (6 bases). The CDR3 runs 16 residues. Germline values: CDR1 WNHNN, CDR2 SYGVQD (reference sequence). Trimming removed 5 bases at V and 2 bases at J, with 18 bases between. The CDR3 reads CASSLPGLRQQETQYF. In DNA form, the CDR3 reads TGCGCCAGCAGTCTTCCGGGACTTCGTCAACAAGAGACCCAGTACTTC.

CDR3 sequence (DNA): TGTGCCAGTAGTATGGTGGCAGGGTACGGCTACACCTTC. This sequence encodes CASSMVAGYGYTF. The chain joins TRBV19 to TRBJ1-2; D possibly corresponds to TRBD1 (5 bases). This CDR3 contains 13 residues. The germline gives CDR1 LNHDA, CDR2 SQIVND (reference sequence). The germline V and J ends were trimmed by 3 bases and 8 bases, with 13 bases remaining between them.

About this clone itself: The same CDR3 arises from other DNA sequences in this sample as well. The J gene is TRBJ2-1, the V gene TRBV27; 12 bases are a match to TRBD2. Germline CDR1 MNHEY, CDR2 SMNVEV (reference sequence). The CDR3 is 15 residues long. V lost 3 bases, J lost 3 bases, and 0 bases stayed unmatched. CDR3 nucleotide sequence: TGTGCCAGCAGTTTGACTAGCGGGAGCTACAATGAGCAGTTCTTC. Translation: CASSLTSGSYNEQFF.

CDR3 residues: CASSFGVMGDEQYF. The CDR3 nucleotides are TGTGCCAGCAGTTTTGGCGTTATGGGGGACGAGCAGTACTTC. V and J are TRBV27 and TRBJ2-7, with D perhaps given as TRBD1 or TRBD2 (5 bases each). The CDR3 contains 14 residues. V was shortened by 3 bases and J by 5 bases, with 14 bases between the two germline ends. Per germline, CDR1 MNHEY and CDR2 SMNVEV (reference sequence).